This T cell receptor beta chain was sequenced in a study of metastatic and nonmetastatic thyroid tumors. Across the whole study: Repertoire data that came from the blood and tumor or nodule tissue of malignant and benign thyroid patients were compared.

Trimming cost V 5 bases and J 4 bases; bases outside gene matches: 3. The CDR3 is 14 amino acids. Germline V gene lookup returns CDR1 KGHSH and CDR2 LQKENI. TCRdb called clones again from the PCR reads with MiXCR. Of roughly 22,000 clones listed, approximately 40% are singletons. All patients reached thyroid surgery having received no treatment beforehand. The sequenced material came from blood. The sequence came from a male donor with papillary thyroid cancer or a benign thyroid nodule (not recorded which). Some clones in this sample may be carry-over from other donors' samples. This rearrangement joins TRBV18 to TRBJ1-5, with 9 bases aligning to TRBD1. The CDR3 reads CASSSGTGNQPQHF. In nucleotides, the CDR3 is TGTGCCAGCTCATCCGGGACAGGGAATCAGCCCCAGCATTTT.